The clone carrying this T cell receptor beta chain was seen repeatedly, ten times or more. The length of the CDR3 is 14 residues. J lost 1 base, V lost 5 bases, and 3 bases had no gene match. This record comes from a study of T cells of healthy individuals. TCRdb processed the 5' RACE reads anew with MiXCR; each CDR3 protein has one entry. The table lists about 41,000 distinct CDR3 sequences, about 5% of them singletons. The TCR comes from a human donor in good health. V gene TRBV12-3 or TRBV12-4 combines with J gene TRBJ2-5, with TRBD2 matching over 8 bases. CDR3 loop: CASSHSGTQETQYF. The CDR3 DNA sequence: TGTGCCAGCAGTCATAGCGGGACCCAAGAGACCCAGTACTTC.